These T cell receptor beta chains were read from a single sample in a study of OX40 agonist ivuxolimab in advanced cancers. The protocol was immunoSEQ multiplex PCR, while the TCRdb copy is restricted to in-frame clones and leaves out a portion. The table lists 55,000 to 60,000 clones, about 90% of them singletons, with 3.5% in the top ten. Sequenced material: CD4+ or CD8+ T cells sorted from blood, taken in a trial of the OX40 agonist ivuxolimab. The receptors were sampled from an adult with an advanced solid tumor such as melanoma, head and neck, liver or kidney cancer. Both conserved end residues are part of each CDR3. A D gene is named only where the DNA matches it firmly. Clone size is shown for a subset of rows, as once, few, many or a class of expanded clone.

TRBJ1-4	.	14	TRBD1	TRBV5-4	CASSSQGANEKLFF	TGTGCCAGCAGCTCCCAGGGGGCTAATGAAAAACTGTTTTTT
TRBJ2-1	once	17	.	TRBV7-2	CATRPRNTGGTYNEQFF	TGTGCCACCAGACCAAGAAATACAGGAGGGACCTACAATGAGCAGTTCTTC
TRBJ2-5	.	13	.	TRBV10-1	CASSDRVTETQYF	TGCGCCAGCAGTGACAGGGTGACGGAGACCCAGTACTTC
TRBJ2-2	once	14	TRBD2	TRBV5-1	CASSAAGGTGELFF	TGCGCCAGCAGCGCAGCGGGAGGCACCGGGGAGCTGTTTTTT
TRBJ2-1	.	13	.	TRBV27	CASSLTVLGEQFF	TGTGCCAGCAGTTTAACGGTCCTCGGGGAGCAGTTCTTC
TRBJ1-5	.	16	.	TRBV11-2	CASSSTQVLGVRPQHF	TGTGCCAGCAGCTCAACACAGGTTCTTGGCGTTCGGCCCCAGCATTTT
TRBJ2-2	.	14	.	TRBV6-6	CAGATRTGTGELFF	TGTGCCGGAGCTACAAGGACTGGCACCGGGGAGCTGTTTTTT
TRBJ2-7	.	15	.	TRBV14	CASSHLRQPSYEQYF	TGTGCCAGCAGCCACCTAAGACAGCCGTCCTACGAGCAGTACTTC
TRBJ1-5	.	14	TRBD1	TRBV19	CASSPLRGNQPQHF	TGTGCCAGTAGTCCGCTCAGGGGGAATCAGCCCCAGCATTTT
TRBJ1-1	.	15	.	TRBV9	CASSDRDNKNTEAFF	TGTGCCAGCAGCGACCGGGACAACAAGAACACTGAAGCTTTCTTT
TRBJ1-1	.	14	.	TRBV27	CASSLWGSVAEAFF	TGTGCCAGCAGTTTATGGGGGTCTGTCGCTGAAGCTTTCTTT
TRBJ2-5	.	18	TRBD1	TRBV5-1	CASSLGTAGQGLGETQYF	TGCGCCAGCAGCTTGGGAACGGCGGGACAGGGGCTGGGGGAGACCCAGTACTTC
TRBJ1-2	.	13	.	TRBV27	CASSSTGNYGYTF	TGTGCCAGCAGTTCTACAGGGAACTATGGCTACACCTTC
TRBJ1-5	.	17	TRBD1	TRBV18	CASSEFTGAESNQPQHF	TGTGCCAGCTCAGAATTTACAGGGGCGGAAAGCAATCAGCCCCAGCATTTT
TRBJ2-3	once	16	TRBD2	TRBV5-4	CASSSKLAGGPDTQYF	TGTGCCAGCAGCTCCAAACTAGCGGGAGGGCCGGATACGCAGTATTTT
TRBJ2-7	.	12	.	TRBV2	CASSETLYEQYF	TGTGCCAGCAGTGAAACATTGTACGAGCAGTACTTC
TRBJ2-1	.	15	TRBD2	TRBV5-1	CASSLDAGEYNEQFF	TGCGCCAGCAGCTTGGATGCGGGGGAATATAATGAGCAGTTCTTC
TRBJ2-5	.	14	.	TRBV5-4	CASSFLTGQETQYF	TGTGCCAGCAGCTTCTTGACAGGCCAAGAGACCCAGTACTTC
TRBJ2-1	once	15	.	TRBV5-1	CASSLPDSTYNEQFF	TGCGCCAGCAGCCTCCCGGACTCTACCTACAATGAGCAGTTCTTC
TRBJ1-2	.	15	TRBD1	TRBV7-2	CASSLGSGTGYGYTF	TGTGCCAGCAGCTTAGGATCCGGGACAGGGTATGGCTACACCTTC
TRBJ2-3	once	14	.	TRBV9	CASSVEQGTDTQYF	TGTGCCAGCAGCGTGGAGCAGGGGACAGATACGCAGTATTTT
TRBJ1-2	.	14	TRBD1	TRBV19	CASSWDRLYYGYTF	TGTGCCAGTAGTTGGGACAGGCTATACTATGGCTACACCTTC
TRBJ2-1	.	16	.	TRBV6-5	CASSYSSGADYNEQFF	TGTGCCAGCAGTTACTCGAGTGGGGCCGATTACAATGAGCAGTTCTTC
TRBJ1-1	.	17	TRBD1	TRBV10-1	CASSESINDRVNTEAFF	TGCGCCAGCAGTGAGTCGATCAATGACAGGGTGAACACTGAAGCTTTCTTT
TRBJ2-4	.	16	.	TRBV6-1	CASSERDKLAKNIQYF	TGTGCCAGCAGTGAAAGAGACAAACTAGCCAAAAACATTCAGTACTTC
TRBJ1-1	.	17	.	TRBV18	CASSPFSGDSMNTEAFF	TGTGCCAGCTCACCGTTTTCAGGGGACTCCATGAACACTGAAGCTTTCTTT
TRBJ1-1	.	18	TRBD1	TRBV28	CASSPISTGVTLNTEAFF	TGTGCCAGCAGTCCTATCTCGACAGGGGTGACTTTGAACACTGAAGCTTTCTTT
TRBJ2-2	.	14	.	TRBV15	CATSREEGIGELFF	TGTGCCACCAGCAGAGAAGAGGGAATCGGGGAGCTGTTTTTT